This T cell receptor (beta chain) was identified during a study of patients and donors after allogeneic stem cell transplantation. V lost 5 bases and J lost 0, with 14 bases in between. Germline CDR1 reads MGHRA; CDR2 reads YSYEKL. This CDR3 spans 16 amino acids. Via MiXCR, TCRdb re-called the RT-PCR reads, giving one row per CDR3 protein. Of around 160,000 distinct CDR3 sequences listed, roughly 30% are singletons. The TCR comes from a human donor who was either an allogeneic HSCT recipient or a stem cell or donor lymphocyte infusion donor (not recorded which). It is not recorded whose cells these are; they may come from a transplant donor. This chain uses TRBV4-1 with TRBJ2-4, with D hard to call. The sequenced sample was blood, either unsorted or a sorted T cell fraction (not recorded which). CDR3 loop: CASSATPFLAKNIQYF. For the CDR3, the DNA is TGCGCCAGCAGCGCGACCCCATTTCTAGCCAAAAACATTCAGTACTTC.